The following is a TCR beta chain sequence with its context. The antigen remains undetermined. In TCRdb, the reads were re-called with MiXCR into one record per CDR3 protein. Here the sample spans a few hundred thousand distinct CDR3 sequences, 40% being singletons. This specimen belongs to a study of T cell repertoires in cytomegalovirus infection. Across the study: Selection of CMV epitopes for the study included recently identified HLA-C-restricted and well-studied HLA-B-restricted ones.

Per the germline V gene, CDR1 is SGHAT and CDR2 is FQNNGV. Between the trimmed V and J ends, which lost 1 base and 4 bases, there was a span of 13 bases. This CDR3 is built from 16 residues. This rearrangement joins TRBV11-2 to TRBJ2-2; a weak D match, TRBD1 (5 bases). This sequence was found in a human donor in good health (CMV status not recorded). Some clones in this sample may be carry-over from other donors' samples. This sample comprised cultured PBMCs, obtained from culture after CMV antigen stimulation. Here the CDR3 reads CASSLGVGVGTGELFF. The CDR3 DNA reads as TGTGCCAGCAGCTTAGGGGTAGGGGTTGGCACCGGGGAGCTGTTTTTT.